Below are 22 T cell receptor beta chains sequenced from a single sample in a study of graft-versus-host responses after intestinal transplantation. Antigens for these TCRs are unknown. The table came from immunoSEQ multiplex PCR; TCRdb's copy has only in-frame clones and leaves some out. The sample carries approximately 89,000 clones, just under 95% recorded once. The sample consisted of unstimulated CD8+ T cells sorted from spleen or lymph node cells, taken before transplant. The receptors were gathered from a human donor who was the organ donor for an intestinal transplant.

In nucleotides, the CDR3 is TGTGCCATCCAACAGGGCGGTCAAGAGACCCAGTACTTC. This codes for CAIQQGGQETQYF. The chain joins TRBV10-3 to TRBJ2-5, with TRBD1 as a possible D gene (6 bases). This CDR3 has 13 amino acids. Germline V gene data show CDR1 as ENHRY and CDR2 as SYGVKD. V was clipped by 8 bases and J by 2 bases, with 12 bases between them.

The gene calls are TRBV7-9 and TRBJ2-5, with a possible D match to TRBD2 (6 bases). Germline CDR1 SEHNR, CDR2 FQNEAQ (reference sequence). With 1 base removed from V and 1 base from J, the gap between germline ends came to 10 bases. This CDR3 has 15 amino acids. In DNA form, the CDR3 reads TGTGCCAGCAGCTTAGGACGGGGGTCCCAAGAGACCCAGTACTTC. This encodes CASSLGRGSQETQYF.

The chain couples TRBV7-9 to TRBJ2-7; 8 positions agree with TRBD2. This CDR3 comprises 14 residues. V trimming: 1 base; J trimming: 9 bases; junction bases outside the gene matches: 8. Germline V gene lookup returns CDR1 SEHNR and CDR2 FQNEAQ (reference sequence). The CDR3 region has the DNA TGTGCCAGCAGCTTAGGGAGCGGGGGTGCCGGGCAGTACTTC. This sequence encodes CASSLGSGGAGQYF.

The chain couples TRBV7-8 to TRBJ2-3, with D unclear. This CDR3 has 11 residues. With 4 bases removed from V and 3 bases from J, the gap between germline ends came to 2 bases. The V gene's germline CDR1 is SGHVS and CDR2 FQNEAQ. CDR3: CASSSTDTQYF. CDR3 nucleotide sequence: TGTGCCAGCAGCTCTACAGATACGCAGTATTTT. Full variable domain (outside the CDR3, taken from reference TRBV7-8 and TRBJ2-3): GAGVSQSPRYKVAKRGQDVALRCDPISGHVSLFWYQQALGQGPEFLTYFQNEAQLDKSGLPSDRFFAERPEGSVSTLKIQRTQQEDSAVYLCASSSTDTQYFGPGTRLTVL.

The V call is TRBV4-1, the J call TRBJ1-5; possibly TRBD1 for D (5 bases). V lost 6 bases and J 1 base, leaving 13 bases between the germline ends. There are 15 residues in the CDR3. The germline V gene encodes CDR1 MGHRA and CDR2 YSYEKL. The CDR3 DNA reads as TGCGCCAGCAGTCCAGTTCAGGGAAGCAATCAGCCCCAGCATTTT. Its protein is CASSPVQGSNQPQHF.

The chain links TRBV29-1 to TRBJ2-1; 8 bases fit TRBD2. The CDR3 runs to 10 residues. CDR1 is SQVTM and CDR2 is ANQGSEA in the germline V gene. The CDR3 DNA reads TGCAGTTCCGGGGGGGATGAGCAGTTCTTC. It is translated as CSSGGDEQFF.

The J gene is TRBJ2-1, the V gene TRBV6-6, with TRBD1 as a possible D gene (6 bases). CDR3 length: 14 amino acids. The V gene lost 4 bases and the J gene lost 5 bases, with 12 bases spanning the gap. Looked up from germline, CDR1 is MNHNY and CDR2 is SVGAGI (reference sequence). For the CDR3, the DNA is TGTGCCAGCAGTTTAAGGGGGATCGACAATGAGCAGTTCTTC. Its protein is CASSLRGIDNEQFF.

The chain employs TRBV19 and TRBJ2-3, with TRBD2 matching 9 bases. Trimming cost V 10 bases and J 5 bases; bases outside gene matches: 19. This CDR3 is built from 17 residues. Germline V gives CDR1 LNHDA, CDR2 SQIVND (reference sequence). In DNA, the CDR3 is TGTGCCACCTCCCTCCGCCCCAGCGGGGGGTTCGGAGATACGCAGTATTTT. Encoded protein: CATSLRPSGGFGDTQYF.

V and J are TRBV27 and TRBJ2-1; tentative D call: TRBD2 (6 bases). Germline V gene data show CDR1 as MNHEY and CDR2 as SMNVEV (reference sequence). V dropped 1 base and J dropped 9 bases, with 22 bases sitting between them. The CDR3 sequence is 17 residues long. The CDR3 region is CASSLLGVPGLWGEQFF. DNA of the CDR3: TGTGCCAGCAGTTTATTAGGGGTCCCGGGACTCTGGGGTGAGCAGTTCTTC.

The chain links TRBV18 to TRBJ2-7; 8 bases match TRBD1. CDR1 is KGHSH and CDR2 is LQKENI in the germline V gene. The CDR3 has 16 amino acids. The trim removed 3 bases at V and 2 bases at J, leaving 9 bases unmatched. This CDR3 is CASSPPAGTGTYEQYF. The CDR3 coding sequence is TGTGCCAGCTCACCCCCTGCCGGGACAGGCACCTACGAGCAGTACTTC.

The chain has TRBV28 and TRBJ2-7; 7 bases match TRBD1. Germline CDR1 MDHEN, CDR2 SYDVKM. The J segment lost 0 bases and the V segment lost 6 bases, leaving 26 bases of the junction unmatched. The CDR3 is 21 amino acids. CDR3: CASSPQPPRFRGRGFSYEQYF. The DNA for the CDR3 is TGTGCCAGCAGCCCCCAGCCCCCTCGATTCAGGGGCAGGGGGTTCTCCTACGAGCAGTACTTC.

The chain recombines TRBV4-3 with TRBJ2-6, with D possibly being TRBD2 (6 bases). This CDR3 spans 18 amino acids. Germline CDR1 reads LGHNA; CDR2 reads YSLEER. Trimming pared 0 bases from V and 1 base from J, leaving 13 bases between. The CDR3 DNA sequence: TGCGCCAGCAGCCAAGATCCGGGGGTATATTCTGGGGCCAACGTCCTGACTTTC. This codes for CASSQDPGVYSGANVLTF.

The chain recombines TRBV28 with TRBJ2-1, with D possibly TRBD2 on 7 matching bases. Trimming took 11 bases from V and 4 from J, leaving 27 bases between them. The CDR3 runs 17 residues. The germline V gene encodes CDR1 MDHEN and CDR2 SYDVKM. The CDR3 DNA is TGTGCCGCCCCCGGCGGGAGAGGGGGGTACCAATACAATGAGCAGTTCTTC. It yields the protein CAAPGGRGGYQYNEQFF.

The CDR3 region has the DNA TGTGCCAGCAGCTCCCGTAGCGGGTCTAGGGACCGGTACGAGCAGTACTTC. Translating it yields CASSSRSGSRDRYEQYF. V and J are TRBV7-9 and TRBJ2-7; 7 bases map to TRBD2. CDR3 length: 17 amino acids. J was trimmed by 4 bases and V by 4 bases; bases with no gene match: 16. Germline CDR1 SEHNR, CDR2 FQNEAQ (reference sequence).

The V and J genes are TRBV19 and TRBJ1-2; D is ambiguous. This CDR3 has 22 residues. The germline V gene encodes CDR1 LNHDA and CDR2 SQIVND (reference sequence). V was trimmed by 2 bases and J by 1 base, leaving 32 bases between them. Here the CDR3 DNA reads TGTGCCAGTAGTATAAGTCCTTTTGTCATTAGCGGTAAAGTCGACTATAACTATGGCTACACCTTC. This translates into CASSISPFVISGKVDYNYGYTF.

DNA for the CDR3: TGCGCCAGCAGCCCCGGCACTATCCTTACCGGGGAGCTGTTTTTT. Its protein product is CASSPGTILTGELFF. The rearrangement joins TRBV5-1 to TRBJ2-2; D gene uncertain. Per germline, CDR1 SGHRS and CDR2 YFSETQ. Deletions cut 4 bases from V and 5 bases from J, with 15 bases between. The CDR3 consists of 15 residues.

This rearrangement joins TRBV9 to TRBJ2-3, with TRBD1 matching 9 bases. CDR1 SGDLS and CDR2 YYNGEE come from the germline V gene. With V trimmed by 3 bases and J by 6 bases, 8 bases remained unmatched. The CDR3 is 15 amino acids. DNA of the CDR3: TGTGCCAGCAGCGAGATGGGACAGGGAGGCGATACGCAGTATTTT. Translated, it gives CASSEMGQGGDTQYF.

The rearrangement uses TRBV7-9 and TRBJ2-7; D perhaps matches TRBD1 (6 bases). Trimming took off 1 base at V and 6 bases at J, with 16 bases between the two ends. Germline CDR1 and CDR2: SEHNR and FQNEAQ (reference sequence). The CDR3 contains 15 residues. The chain's CDR3 is CASSLVSGALSEQYF. CDR3 DNA: TGTGCCAGCAGCTTAGTGTCAGGGGCTCTCTCCGAGCAGTACTTC.

The chain employs TRBV7-2 and TRBJ2-7; 8 positions agree with TRBD2. Per the germline V gene, CDR1 is SGHTA and CDR2 is FQGNSA. V lost 2 bases and J lost 5; bases outside the gene matches: 5. CDR3 length: 14 amino acids. CDR3 region: CASSLSGRTDEQYF. As DNA, the CDR3 is TGTGCCAGCAGCTTAAGCGGGAGAACGGACGAGCAGTACTTC.

This chain's CDR3 is CASNQPGRSPYEQYF. The CDR3 bases are TGTGCCAGCAATCAACCAGGGAGGTCTCCCTACGAGCAGTACTTC. The V call is TRBV6-5, the J call TRBJ2-7; D is possibly TRBD2 (6 bases). Germline values: CDR1 MNHEY, CDR2 SVGAGI. V was clipped by 7 bases and J by 2 bases, with 18 bases between them. There are 15 residues in the CDR3.

V and J are TRBV19 and TRBJ1-3; possible D gene TRBD1, 5 bases. Trimming shortened V by 4 bases and J by 0 bases, and 13 bases separated the two germline ends. The germline V gene encodes CDR1 LNHDA and CDR2 SQIVND (reference sequence). There are 16 residues in the CDR3. The DNA for the CDR3 is TGTGCCAGTAGTAGGGACTCAGGGATCTCTGGAAACACCATATATTTT. This sequence encodes CASSRDSGISGNTIYF.

V usage is TRBV7-8 and J usage is TRBJ2-3; perhaps TRBD2 as D (6 bases). Germline V lookup: CDR1 SGHVS, CDR2 FQNEAQ. The CDR3 has 17 amino acids. Trimming removed 1 base from V and 1 base from J, with 15 bases in between. The CDR3, as DNA: TGTGCCAGCAGCTTAGATCGGGAGAGAGCGGGCACAGATACGCAGTATTTT. This gives the protein CASSLDRERAGTDTQYF.